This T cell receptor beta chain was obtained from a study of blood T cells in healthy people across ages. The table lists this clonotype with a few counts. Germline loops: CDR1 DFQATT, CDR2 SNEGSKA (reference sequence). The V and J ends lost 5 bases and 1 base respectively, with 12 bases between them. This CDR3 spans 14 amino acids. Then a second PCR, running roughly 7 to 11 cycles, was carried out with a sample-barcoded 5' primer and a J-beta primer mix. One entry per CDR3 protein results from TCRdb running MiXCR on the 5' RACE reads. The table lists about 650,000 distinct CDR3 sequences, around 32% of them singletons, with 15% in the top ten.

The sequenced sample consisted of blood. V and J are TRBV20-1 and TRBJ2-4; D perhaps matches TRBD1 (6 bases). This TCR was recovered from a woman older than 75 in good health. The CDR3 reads CSAPLGHAKNIQYF. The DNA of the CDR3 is TGCAGTGCTCCCCTGGGACATGCCAAAAACATTCAGTACTTC.